This T cell receptor (beta chain) was observed in a study of T cell changes during pregnancy in multiple sclerosis. The germline V gene has CDR1 KGHSH and CDR2 LQKENI. The CDR3 totals 16 residues. Germline trimming cut 3 bases from V and 2 bases from J; bases unmatched to any gene: 6. The protocol was immunoSEQ multiplex PCR, while the TCRdb copy is restricted to in-frame clones and leaves out a portion. The table records some 50,000 clones, around 90% of them present only once. The TCR was taken from a female donor with multiple sclerosis, enrolled in a pregnancy study. This sample comprised CD4+ T cells from peripheral blood mononuclear cells, obtained in the second trimester of pregnancy. V is TRBV18 and J is TRBJ2-1; the match to TRBD2 covers 8 bases. The chain's CDR3 is CASSPLAGLPYNEQFF. The CDR3 DNA reads TGTGCCAGCTCACCCCTAGCGGGCCTACCCTACAATGAGCAGTTCTTC.